The clone carrying this T cell receptor (beta chain) has a single count. Its antigen is not known. This may be a read error: a much more frequent sequence differs by one nucleotide. This entry is derived from a study of regulatory T cells in long-lasting Graves disease. As to time point: persistent/refractory GD, antithyroid drugs over 5 years with positive TRAb. Researchers made the TCR library from RNA that was extracted from PBMCs. Germline-derived CDR1 and CDR2 are DFQATT and SNEGSKA (reference sequence). CDR3 length: 12 amino acids. Findings of the study overall: Persistent cases favored TRBV28, TRBJ1-2 and TRBJ2-5.

Combining iRepertoire HTBI primers with Arm-PCR of CDR3 regions, the authors built TCR beta libraries. How the authors handled the data: Spanning all samples, the identified segments comprised around 62 TRBV and more than 11 TRBJ. TCRdb recomputed calls from the multiplex PCR reads with MiXCR, one row per CDR3 protein. What appears here as the V and J calls and clone size reflects TCRdb's work, not the paper's. The table includes some 440,000 distinct CDR3 sequences, roughly 20% detected once. This receptor was obtained from a female donor with Graves disease. The starting material was peripheral blood mononuclear cells (PBMCs), obtained when the disease was refractory, from a patient treated with antithyroid drugs. V gene TRBV20-1 combines with J gene TRBJ2-7; D gene unclear. The CDR3 reads CGARDLTYEQYF. In DNA form, the CDR3 reads TGCGGTGCTAGAGATCTCACCTACGAGCAGTACTTC.